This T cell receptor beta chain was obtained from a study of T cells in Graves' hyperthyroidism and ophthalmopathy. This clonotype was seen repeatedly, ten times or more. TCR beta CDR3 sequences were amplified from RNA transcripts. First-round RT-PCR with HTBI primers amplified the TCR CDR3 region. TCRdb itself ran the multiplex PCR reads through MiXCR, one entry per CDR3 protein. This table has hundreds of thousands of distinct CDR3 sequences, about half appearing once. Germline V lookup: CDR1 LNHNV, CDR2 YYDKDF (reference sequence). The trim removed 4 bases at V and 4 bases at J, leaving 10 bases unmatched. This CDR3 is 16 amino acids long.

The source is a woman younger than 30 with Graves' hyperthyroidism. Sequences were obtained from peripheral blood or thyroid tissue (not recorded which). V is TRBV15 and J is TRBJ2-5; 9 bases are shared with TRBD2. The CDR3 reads CATSNLGLATGETQYF. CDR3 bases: TGTGCCACCAGCAACCTTGGACTAGCGACGGGAGAGACCCAGTACTTC.